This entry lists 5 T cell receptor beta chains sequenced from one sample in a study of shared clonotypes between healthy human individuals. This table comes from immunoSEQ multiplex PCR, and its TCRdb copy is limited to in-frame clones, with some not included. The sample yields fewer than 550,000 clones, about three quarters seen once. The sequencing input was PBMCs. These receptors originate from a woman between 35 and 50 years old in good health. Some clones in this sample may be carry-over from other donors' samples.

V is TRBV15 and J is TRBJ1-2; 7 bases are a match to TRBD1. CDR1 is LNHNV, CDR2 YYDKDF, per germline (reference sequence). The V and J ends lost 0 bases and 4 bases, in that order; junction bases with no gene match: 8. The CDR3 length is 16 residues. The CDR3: CATSRDATGSFYGYTF. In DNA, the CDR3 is TGTGCCACCAGCAGAGATGCGACAGGGTCCTTCTATGGCTACACCTTC.

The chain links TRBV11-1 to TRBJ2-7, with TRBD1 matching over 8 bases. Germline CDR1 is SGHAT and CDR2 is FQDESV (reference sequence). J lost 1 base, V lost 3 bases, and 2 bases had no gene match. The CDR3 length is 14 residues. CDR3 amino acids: CASSFWDRSYEQYF. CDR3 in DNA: TGTGCCAGCAGCTTTTGGGACAGGTCCTACGAGCAGTACTTC. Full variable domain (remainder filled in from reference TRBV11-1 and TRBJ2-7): EAEVAQSPRYKITEKSQAVAFWCDPISGHATLYWYRQILGQGPELLVQFQDESVVDDSQLPKDRFSAERLKGVDSTLKIQPAELGDSAMYLCASSFWDRSYEQYFGPGTRLTVT.

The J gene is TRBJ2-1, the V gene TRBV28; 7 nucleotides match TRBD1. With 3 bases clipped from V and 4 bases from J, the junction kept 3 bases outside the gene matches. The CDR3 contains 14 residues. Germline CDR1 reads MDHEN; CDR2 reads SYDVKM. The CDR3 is CASSLGQRYNEQFF. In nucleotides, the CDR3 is TGTGCCAGCAGTTTGGGACAGAGGTACAATGAGCAGTTCTTC.

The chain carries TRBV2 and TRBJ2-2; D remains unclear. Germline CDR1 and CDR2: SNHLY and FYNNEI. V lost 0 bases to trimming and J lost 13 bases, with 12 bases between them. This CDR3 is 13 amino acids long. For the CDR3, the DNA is TGTGCCAGCAGTGAAGCCCGTATGGTCAGGCTGTTTTTT. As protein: CASSEARMVRLFF.

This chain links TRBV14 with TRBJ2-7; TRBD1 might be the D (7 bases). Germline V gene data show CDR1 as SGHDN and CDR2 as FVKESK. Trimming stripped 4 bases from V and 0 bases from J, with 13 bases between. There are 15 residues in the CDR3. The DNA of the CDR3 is TGTGCCAGCAGCCTTAGCAGGGGGGCCTCCTACGAGCAGTACTTC. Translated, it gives CASSLSRGASYEQYF.